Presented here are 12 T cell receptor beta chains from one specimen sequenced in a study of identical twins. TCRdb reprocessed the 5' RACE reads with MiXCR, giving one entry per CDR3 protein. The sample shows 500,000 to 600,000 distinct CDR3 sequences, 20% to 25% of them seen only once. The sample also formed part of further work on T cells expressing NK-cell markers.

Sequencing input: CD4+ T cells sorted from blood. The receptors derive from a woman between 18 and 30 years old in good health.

The CDR3 nucleotides are TGTGCCATCAGTGAGTCGAGCCCGCTCTCTGGGGCCAACGTCCTGACTTTC. Amino acid sequence: CAISESSPLSGANVLTF. This chain connects TRBV10-3 to TRBJ2-6; D is unresolved. V was shortened by 0 bases and J by 0 bases, with 9 bases between the two germline ends. The CDR3 loop spans 17 amino acids. In germline, CDR1 is ENHRY, CDR2 SYGVKD.

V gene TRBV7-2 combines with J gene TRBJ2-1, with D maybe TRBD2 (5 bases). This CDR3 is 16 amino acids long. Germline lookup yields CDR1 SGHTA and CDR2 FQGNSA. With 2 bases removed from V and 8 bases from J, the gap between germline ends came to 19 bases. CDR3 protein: CASSLRPDSRPHEQFF. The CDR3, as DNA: TGTGCCAGCAGCTTAAGACCGGACTCAAGGCCCCATGAGCAGTTCTTC. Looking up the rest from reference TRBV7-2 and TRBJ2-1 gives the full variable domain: GAGVSQSPSNKVTEKGKDVELRCDPISGHTALYWYRQSLGQGLEFLIYFQGNSAPDKSGLPSDRFSAERTGGSVSTLTIQRTQQEDSAVYLCASSLRPDSRPHEQFFGPGTRLTVL.

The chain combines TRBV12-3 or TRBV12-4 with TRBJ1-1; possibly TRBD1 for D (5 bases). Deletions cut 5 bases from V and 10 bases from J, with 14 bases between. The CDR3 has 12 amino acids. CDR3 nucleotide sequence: TGTGCCAGCAGTCCAGGGCTTCCCGGAGCTTTCTTT. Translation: CASSPGLPGAFF.

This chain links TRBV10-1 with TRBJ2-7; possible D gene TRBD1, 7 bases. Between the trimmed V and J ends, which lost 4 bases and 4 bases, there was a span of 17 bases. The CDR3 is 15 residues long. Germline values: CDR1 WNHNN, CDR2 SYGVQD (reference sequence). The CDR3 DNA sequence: TGCGCCAGCAGTGCAGGACAGGTGGGGACTTACGAGCAGTACTTC. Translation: CASSAGQVGTYEQYF.

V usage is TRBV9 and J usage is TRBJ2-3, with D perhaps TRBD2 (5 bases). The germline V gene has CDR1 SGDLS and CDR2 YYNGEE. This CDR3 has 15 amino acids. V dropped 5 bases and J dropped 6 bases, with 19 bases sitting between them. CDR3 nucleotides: TGTGCCAGCAGGGACTCCTTGAACCCGGCGGATACGCAGTATTTT. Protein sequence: CASRDSLNPADTQYF.

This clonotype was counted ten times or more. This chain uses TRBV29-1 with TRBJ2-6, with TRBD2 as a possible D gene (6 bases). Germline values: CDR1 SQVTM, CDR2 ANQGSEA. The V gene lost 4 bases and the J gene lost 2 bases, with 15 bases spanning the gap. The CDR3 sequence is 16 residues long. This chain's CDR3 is CSVVGGSRTGANVLTF. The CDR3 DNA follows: TGCAGCGTTGTGGGGGGTTCGAGGACTGGGGCCAACGTCCTGACTTTC.

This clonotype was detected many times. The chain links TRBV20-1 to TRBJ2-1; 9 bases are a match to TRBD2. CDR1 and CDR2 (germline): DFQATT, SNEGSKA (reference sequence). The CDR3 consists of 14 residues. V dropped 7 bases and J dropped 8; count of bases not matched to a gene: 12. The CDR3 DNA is TGCAGTGTCCTAGCGGGAAATATCGTGGATGAGCAGTTCTTC. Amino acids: CSVLAGNIVDEQFF.

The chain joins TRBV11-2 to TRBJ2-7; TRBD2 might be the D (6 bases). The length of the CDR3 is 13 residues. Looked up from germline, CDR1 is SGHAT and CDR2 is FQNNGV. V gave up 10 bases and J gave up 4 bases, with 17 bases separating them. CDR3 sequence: CAIRGSQGYEQYF. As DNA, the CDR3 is TGTGCCATACGGGGGTCTCAGGGATACGAGCAGTACTTC.

Here the CDR3 reads CASSERGSGTEAFF. The CDR3 region has the DNA TGCGCCAGCAGTGAGAGGGGAAGTGGCACTGAAGCTTTCTTT. The V and J genes are TRBV10-1 and TRBJ1-1; tentatively, D is TRBD1 (5 bases). The germline CDR1 and CDR2 sequences are WNHNN and SYGVQD (reference sequence). V gave up 2 bases and J gave up 4 bases, with 11 bases separating them. The CDR3 sequence is 14 residues long.

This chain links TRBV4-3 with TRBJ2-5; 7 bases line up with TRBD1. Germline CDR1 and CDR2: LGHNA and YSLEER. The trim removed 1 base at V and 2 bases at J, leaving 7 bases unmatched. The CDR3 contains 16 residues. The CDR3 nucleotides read TGCGCCAGCAGCCAAGCCTTGCTCAGGGGGCAAGAGACCCAGTACTTC. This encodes CASSQALLRGQETQYF.

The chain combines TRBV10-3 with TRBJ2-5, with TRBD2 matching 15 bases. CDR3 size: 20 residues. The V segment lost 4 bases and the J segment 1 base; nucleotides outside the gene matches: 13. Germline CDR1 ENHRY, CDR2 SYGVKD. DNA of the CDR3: TGTGCCATCAGTGTCCTAACGGGACTAGCGGGAGGAGGAGCCCAAGAGACCCAGTACTTC. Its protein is CAISVLTGLAGGGAQETQYF.

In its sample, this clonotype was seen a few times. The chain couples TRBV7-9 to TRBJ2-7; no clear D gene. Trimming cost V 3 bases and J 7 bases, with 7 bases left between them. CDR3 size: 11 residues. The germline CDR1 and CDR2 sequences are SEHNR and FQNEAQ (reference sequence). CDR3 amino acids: CASSFSREQYF. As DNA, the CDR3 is TGTGCCAGCAGCTTTTCGAGGGAGCAGTACTTC.